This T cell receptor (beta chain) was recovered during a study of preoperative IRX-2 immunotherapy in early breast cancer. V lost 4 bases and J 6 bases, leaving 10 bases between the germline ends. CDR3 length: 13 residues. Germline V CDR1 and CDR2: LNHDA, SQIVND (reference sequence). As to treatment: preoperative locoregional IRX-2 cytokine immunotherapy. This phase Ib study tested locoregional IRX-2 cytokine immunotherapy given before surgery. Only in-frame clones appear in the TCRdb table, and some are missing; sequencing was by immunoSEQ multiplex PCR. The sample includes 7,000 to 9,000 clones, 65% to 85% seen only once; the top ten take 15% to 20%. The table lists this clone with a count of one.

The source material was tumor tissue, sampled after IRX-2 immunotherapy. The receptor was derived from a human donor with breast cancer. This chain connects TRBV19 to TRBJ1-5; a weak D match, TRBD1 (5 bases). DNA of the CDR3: TGTGCCAGTAGTACCAGGGAAGGTCAGCCCCAGCATTTT. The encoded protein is CASSTREGQPQHF.